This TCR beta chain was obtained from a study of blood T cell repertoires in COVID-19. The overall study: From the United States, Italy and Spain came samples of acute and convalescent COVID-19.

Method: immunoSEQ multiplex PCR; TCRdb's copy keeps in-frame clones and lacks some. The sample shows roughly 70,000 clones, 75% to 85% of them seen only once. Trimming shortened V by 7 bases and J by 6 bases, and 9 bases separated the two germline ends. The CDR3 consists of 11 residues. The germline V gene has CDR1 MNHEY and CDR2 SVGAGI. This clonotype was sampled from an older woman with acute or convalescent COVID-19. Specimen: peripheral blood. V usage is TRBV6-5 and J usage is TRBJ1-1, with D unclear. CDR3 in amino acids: CASKEVAEAFF. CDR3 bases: TGTGCCAGCAAAGAGGTGGCTGAAGCTTTCTTT.